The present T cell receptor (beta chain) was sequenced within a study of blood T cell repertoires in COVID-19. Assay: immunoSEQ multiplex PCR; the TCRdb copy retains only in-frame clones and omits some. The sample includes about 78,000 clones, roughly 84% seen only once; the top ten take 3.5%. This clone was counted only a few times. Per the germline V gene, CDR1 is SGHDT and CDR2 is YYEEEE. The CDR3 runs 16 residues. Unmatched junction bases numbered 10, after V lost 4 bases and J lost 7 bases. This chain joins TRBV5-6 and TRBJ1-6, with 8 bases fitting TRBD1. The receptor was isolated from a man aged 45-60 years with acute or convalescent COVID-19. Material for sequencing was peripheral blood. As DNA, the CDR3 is TGTGCCAGCAGCCGAGAATGGACAGGGTGGAATTCACCCCTCCACTTT. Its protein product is CASSREWTGWNSPLHF.